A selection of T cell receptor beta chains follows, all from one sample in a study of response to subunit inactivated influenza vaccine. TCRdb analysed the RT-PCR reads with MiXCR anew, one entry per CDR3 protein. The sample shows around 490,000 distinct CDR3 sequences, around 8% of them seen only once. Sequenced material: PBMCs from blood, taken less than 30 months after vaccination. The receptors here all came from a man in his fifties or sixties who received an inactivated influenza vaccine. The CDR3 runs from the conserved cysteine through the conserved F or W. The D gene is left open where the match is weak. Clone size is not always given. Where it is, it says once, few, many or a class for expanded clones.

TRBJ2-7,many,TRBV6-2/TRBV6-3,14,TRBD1,TGTGCCAGCAGAAGCGGACAGGGTACCTACGAGCAGTACTTC,CASRSGQGTYEQYF
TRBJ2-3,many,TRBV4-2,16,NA,TGTGCCAGCACCCCCGGGACTGGGGGATTCACAGATACGCAGTATTTT,CASTPGTGGFTDTQYF
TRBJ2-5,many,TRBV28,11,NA,TGTGCCAGCAGTTTATGGGGGACCCAGTACTTC,CASSLWGTQYF
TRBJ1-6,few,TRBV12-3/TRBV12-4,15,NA,TGTGCCAGCACCAAAGTGGGCAGACCTAATTCACCCCTCCACTTT,CASTKVGRPNSPLHF
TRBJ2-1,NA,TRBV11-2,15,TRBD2,TGTGCCAGCAGCTTAGAAGCGGGGGCCTACAATGAGCAGTTCTTC,CASSLEAGAYNEQFF
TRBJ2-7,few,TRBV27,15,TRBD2,TGTGCCAGCAGTTTAAGCTCTAGCGGGAGTAAAGAGCAGTACTTC,CASSLSSSGSKEQYF
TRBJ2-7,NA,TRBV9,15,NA,TGTGCCAGCAGCGTGGGAGCCGGGACAACCTACGAGCAGTACTTC,CASSVGAGTTYEQYF
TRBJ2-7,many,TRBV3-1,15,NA,TGTGCCAGCAGCCAAGAACTCCGGGAGTTAGACGAGCAGTACTTC,CASSQELRELDEQYF
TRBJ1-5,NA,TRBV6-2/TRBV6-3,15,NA,TGTGCCAGCGGAGCAGGGGCAGTTTACAATCAGCCCCAGCATTTT,CASGAGAVYNQPQHF
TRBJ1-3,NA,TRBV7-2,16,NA,TGTGCCAGCAGCTTACGAGGGGCCCTCTCTGGAAACACCATATATTTT,CASSLRGALSGNTIYF
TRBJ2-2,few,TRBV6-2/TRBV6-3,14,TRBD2,TGTGCCAGCAAAACCCTAGCGGGAGCCGGGGAGCTGTTTTTT,CASKTLAGAGELFF
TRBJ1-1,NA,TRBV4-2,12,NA,TGTGCCAGCAGCCAAGATCAAGGTATGGCTTTCTTT,CASSQDQGMAFF
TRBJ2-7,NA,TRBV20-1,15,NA,TGCAGTGCTAGAGATGCCAGGCGGACTTCGAACGAGCAGTACTTC,CSARDARRTSNEQYF
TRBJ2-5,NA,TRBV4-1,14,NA,TGCGCCAGCAGCCAATGGGACTCAGAAGAGACCCAGTACTTC,CASSQWDSEETQYF
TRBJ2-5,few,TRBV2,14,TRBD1,TGTGCCAGCATCGGACAGGGGGCAGGGGAGACCCAGTACTTC,CASIGQGAGETQYF
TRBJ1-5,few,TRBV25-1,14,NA,TGTGCCAGCATAGTGAAAGATAGCAATCAGCCCCAGCATTTT,CASIVKDSNQPQHF
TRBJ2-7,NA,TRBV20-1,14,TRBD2,TGCAGTGCTAGAGCTCCTAGCGGGAGCTACGAGCAGTACTTC,CSARAPSGSYEQYF
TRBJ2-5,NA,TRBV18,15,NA,TGTGCCAGCTCACCAAACTCGGACACCCAAGAGACCCAGTACTTC,CASSPNSDTQETQYF
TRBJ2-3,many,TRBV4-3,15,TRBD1,TGCGCCAGCAGCCAACGGGACAGACCACACGATACGCAGTATTTT,CASSQRDRPHDTQYF
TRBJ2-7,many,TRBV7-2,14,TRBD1,TGTGCCAGCAGCCAACGGGGACAGTCCTACGAGCAGTACTTC,CASSQRGQSYEQYF
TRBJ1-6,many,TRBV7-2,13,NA,TGTGCCAGCAGGGCAGGGTATAATTCACCCCTCCACTTT,CASRAGYNSPLHF
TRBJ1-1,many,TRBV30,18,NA,TGTGCCTGGAGTGTACGTAGGTCAGGGCAAACCTTGAACACTGAAGCTTTCTTT,CAWSVRRSGQTLNTEAFF
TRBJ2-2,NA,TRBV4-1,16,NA,TGCGCCAGCAGCCAAGGTCTCAGGACGAACACCGGGGAGCTGTTTTTT,CASSQGLRTNTGELFF
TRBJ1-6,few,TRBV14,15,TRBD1,TGTGCCAGCAGCCAGGGACAGTCCTATAATTCACCCCTCCACTTT,CASSQGQSYNSPLHF
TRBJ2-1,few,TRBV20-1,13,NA,TGCAGTGCTAGAGATTCCGGTAACAATGAGCAGTTCTTC,CSARDSGNNEQFF
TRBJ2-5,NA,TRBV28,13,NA,TGTGCCAGCAGTTTCTTGGGCCAAGAGACCCAGTACTTC,CASSFLGQETQYF
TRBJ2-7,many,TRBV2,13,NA,TGTGCCAGCAGTTCGGGACGGGTCTACGAGCAGTACTTC,CASSSGRVYEQYF
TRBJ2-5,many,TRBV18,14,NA,TGTGCCAGCTCGCCTGAATCTGGTGGAGAGACCCAGTACTTC,CASSPESGGETQYF
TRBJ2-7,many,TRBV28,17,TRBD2,TGTGCCAGCAGTTTGATCTATTTGGGGGAGGGCCCTTACGAGCAGTACTTC,CASSLIYLGEGPYEQYF